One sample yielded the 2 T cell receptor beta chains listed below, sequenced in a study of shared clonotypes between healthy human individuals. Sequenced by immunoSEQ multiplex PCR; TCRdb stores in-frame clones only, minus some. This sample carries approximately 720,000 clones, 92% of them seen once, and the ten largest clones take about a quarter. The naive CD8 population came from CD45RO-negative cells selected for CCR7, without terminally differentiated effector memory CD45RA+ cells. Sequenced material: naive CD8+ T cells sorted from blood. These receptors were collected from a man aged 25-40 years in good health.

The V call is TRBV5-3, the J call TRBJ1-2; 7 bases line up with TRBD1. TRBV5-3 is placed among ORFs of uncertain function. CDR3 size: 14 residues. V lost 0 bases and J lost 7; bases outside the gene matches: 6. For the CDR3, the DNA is TGTGCCAGAAGCTTGGGAGACAGGGTCTCTGGCTACACCTTC. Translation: CARSLGDRVSGYTF.

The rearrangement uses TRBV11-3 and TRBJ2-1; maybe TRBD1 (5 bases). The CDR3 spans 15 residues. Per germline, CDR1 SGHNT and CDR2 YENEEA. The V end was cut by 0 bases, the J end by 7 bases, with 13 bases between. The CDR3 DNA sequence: TGTGCCAGCAGCTTAGACGCGGAGAAGGGGAATGAGCAGTTCTTC. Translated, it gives CASSLDAEKGNEQFF. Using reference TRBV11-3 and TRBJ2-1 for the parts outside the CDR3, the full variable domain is EAGVVQSPRYKIIEKKQPVAFWCNPISGHNTLYWYLQNLGQGPELLIRYENEEAVDDSQLPKDRFSAERLKGVDSTLKIQPAELGDSAVYLCASSLDAEKGNEQFFGPGTRLTVL.